These 25 T cell receptor beta chains were all obtained from the same sample, sequenced in a study of T cell responses to AZD1222 COVID-19 vaccine. Clones were read by immunoSEQ multiplex PCR, and TCRdb kept only the in-frame ones, dropping some. The table has about 83,000 clones, about 91% seen once. The sample here was peripheral blood, taken 28 days after the second AZD1222 dose. The receptors originated from an adult who received the AZD1222 COVID-19 vaccine.

The V call is TRBV28, the J call TRBJ1-2; weak D call: TRBD1 (6 bases). The CDR3 is 14 amino acids. From germline, CDR1 is MDHEN and CDR2 SYDVKM. Trimming removed 6 bases from V and 7 bases from J, with 18 bases in between. Written as DNA, the CDR3 is TGTGCCAGCAGCCCCTGGGCAGGGGCGGGTGGCTACACCTTC. It is translated as CASSPWAGAGGYTF.

This clone showed up just once. The gene calls are TRBV6-5 and TRBJ2-7; D possibly uses TRBD1 or TRBD2 (5 bases each). The CDR3 spans 14 residues. In germline, CDR1 is MNHEY, CDR2 SVGAGI. V lost 8 bases and J 3 bases, leaving 17 bases between the germline ends. Here the CDR3 reads CASLVGRTFYEQYF. The CDR3 nucleotides are TGTGCCAGCCTCGTGGGACGGACTTTCTACGAGCAGTACTTC.

The CDR3 here is CASSLARQGYEQYF. In DNA, the CDR3 is TGTGCCAGCAGCTTAGCAAGACAAGGCTACGAGCAGTACTTC. The J gene is TRBJ2-7, the V gene TRBV7-8; D is unresolved. Trimming removed 0 bases at V and 3 bases at J, with 9 bases between. In germline, CDR1 is SGHVS, CDR2 FQNEAQ. The CDR3 is 14 residues long.

The chain employs TRBV10-2 and TRBJ2-7; TRBD2 might be the D (6 bases). The CDR3 extends over 12 amino acids. Looked up from germline, CDR1 is WSHSY and CDR2 is SAAADI. CDR3 amino acids: CATRDFSYEQYF. The CDR3 DNA sequence: TGCGCGACCCGGGACTTCTCCTACGAGCAGTACTTC.

As for this clone: A read error may produce the germline difference seen at one junction end. CDR3 bases: TGTGCCAGCAGTTTAGGACAGGGGAGTCTTGAAGCTTTCTTT. Residues: CASSLGQGSLEAFF. The rearrangement uses TRBV11-3 and TRBJ1-1; TRBD1 matches at 9 bases. CDR3 length: 14 amino acids. The germline gives CDR1 SGHNT, CDR2 YENEEA.

This sequence joins TRBV6-2 or TRBV6-3 and TRBJ1-4; TRBD1 is a possible D gene (6 bases). CDR1 is MNHEY, CDR2 SVGEGT, per germline. V was shortened by 5 bases and J by 2 bases, with 21 bases between the two germline ends. This CDR3 contains 18 residues. In DNA form, the CDR3 reads TGTGCCAGCAGTACCCGACAGGAGAGCCTGGCGACTAATGAAAAACTGTTTTTT. Residues: CASSTRQESLATNEKLFF.

This clone was detected only once. This chain links TRBV19 with TRBJ2-5, with 10 bases fitting TRBD2. V lost 6 bases to trimming and J lost 5 bases; unmatched junction nucleotides: 9. The CDR3 has 15 residues. CDR1 is LNHDA, CDR2 SQIVND, per germline (reference sequence). The CDR3 region is CASSRRTSGRETQYF. The CDR3 DNA is TGTGCCAGTAGCCGTCGGACTAGCGGAAGGGAGACCCAGTACTTC.

This rearrangement joins TRBV2 to TRBJ2-7; 8 nucleotides match TRBD2. This CDR3 is 15 amino acids long. The J segment lost 3 bases and the V segment lost 1 base, leaving 5 bases of the junction unmatched. Germline V gene data show CDR1 as SNHLY and CDR2 as FYNNEI. CDR3 coding DNA: TGTGCCAGCAGTGAAGGGGGACTAGGGGACTACGAGCAGTACTTC. Encoded protein: CASSEGGLGDYEQYF.

V gene TRBV7-7 combines with J gene TRBJ2-5; D gene unclear. Germline assignment: CDR1 SSHAT and CDR2 FNYEAQ (reference sequence). V was shortened by 4 bases and J by 1 base, with 13 bases between the two germline ends. The length of the CDR3 is 15 residues. The CDR3 coding sequence is TGTGCCAGCAGCTCTGCCGACGGTACCCAAGAGACCCAGTACTTC. Protein product: CASSSADGTQETQYF.

The chain recombines TRBV29-1 with TRBJ2-1, with a weak D call TRBD1 (6 bases). CDR3 length: 16 amino acids. V shed 2 bases and J shed 2 bases, with 16 bases lying between them. CDR1 and CDR2 from the germline V gene are SQVTM and ANQGSEA. CDR3 in amino acids: CSVEKGQDSAYNEQFF. DNA of the CDR3: TGCAGCGTTGAAAAGGGGCAGGACAGTGCCTACAATGAGCAGTTCTTC.

The J gene is TRBJ1-1, the V gene TRBV6-1; the D is unclear. Germline CDR1 reads MNHNS; CDR2 reads SASEGT. The CDR3 sequence is 13 residues long. V was trimmed by 3 bases and J by 0 bases, leaving 5 bases between them. The CDR3 protein is CASSERMNTEAFF. CDR3 in DNA: TGTGCCAGCAGTGAGCGGATGAACACTGAAGCTTTCTTT.

The chain's CDR3 is CASSRDPYEQYF. Here the CDR3 DNA reads TGTGCCAGCAGCCGTGATCCCTACGAGCAGTACTTC. The V call is TRBV28, the J call TRBJ2-7; D is ambiguous. CDR1 and CDR2 from the germline V gene are MDHEN and SYDVKM. V was cut by 6 bases and J by 2 bases, with 8 bases left in between. This CDR3 contains 12 residues.

The J gene is TRBJ2-5, the V gene TRBV7-9; the D call may be TRBD1 or TRBD2 (7 bases each). The CDR3 extends over 16 amino acids. V lost 5 bases to trimming and J lost 3 bases, with 19 bases between them. CDR1 SEHNR and CDR2 FQNEAQ come from the germline V gene (reference sequence). The CDR3 coding sequence is TGTGCCAGCAGCACCCAGACAGGGAGGGCGAAAGAGACCCAGTACTTC. This sequence encodes CASSTQTGRAKETQYF. The variable domain in full, completed from reference TRBV7-9 and TRBJ2-5, reads DTGVSQNPRHKITKRGQNVTFRCDPISEHNRLYWYRQTLGQGPEFLTYFQNEAQLEKSRLLSDRFSAERPKGSFSTLEIQRTEQGDSAMYLCASSTQTGRAKETQYFGPGTRLLVL.

The chain carries TRBV10-1 and TRBJ1-1; possibly TRBD1 for D (5 bases). With 1 base removed from V and 4 bases from J, the gap between germline ends came to 10 bases. CDR1 is WNHNN, CDR2 SYGVQD, per germline (reference sequence). The CDR3 length is 14 residues. The CDR3 sequence: CASSEFLQGTEAFF. The CDR3 coding sequence is TGCGCCAGCAGTGAGTTCCTTCAGGGCACTGAAGCTTTCTTT.

The rearrangement links TRBV7-9 to TRBJ1-2; D is ambiguous. V lost 5 bases and J 4 bases, leaving 14 bases between the germline ends. The CDR3 sequence is 14 residues long. CDR1 and CDR2 from the germline V gene are SEHNR and FQNEAQ (reference sequence). The CDR3 nucleotides read TGTGCCAGCAGCAAAAGAGAGGAGTCCTATGGCTACACCTTC. The encoded protein is CASSKREESYGYTF. The full variable domain, rest sourced from reference TRBV7-9 and TRBJ1-2, is DTGVSQNPRHKITKRGQNVTFRCDPISEHNRLYWYRQTLGQGPEFLTYFQNEAQLEKSRLLSDRFSAERPKGSFSTLEIQRTEQGDSAMYLCASSKREESYGYTFGSGTRLTVV.

The CDR3 reads CAFGSSGANVLTF. CDR3 DNA sequence: TGTGCTTTTGGATCCTCTGGGGCCAACGTCCTGACTTTC. This chain connects TRBV5-4 to TRBJ2-6; no firm D call. The CDR3 spans 13 residues. The germline gives CDR1 SGHNT, CDR2 YYREEE (reference sequence).

This clone was recorded only once. The CDR3 sequence is CASSWGASNENEKLFF. CDR3 in DNA: TGCGCCAGCAGCTGGGGGGCCAGTAACGAAAATGAAAAACTGTTTTTT. The V gene is TRBV5-1, the J gene TRBJ1-4; TRBD1 is a possible D gene (6 bases). The CDR3 spans 16 residues. V lost 3 bases and J 5 bases, leaving 17 bases between the germline ends. Germline lookup yields CDR1 SGHRS and CDR2 YFSETQ.

A word on this clone: Other DNA sequences in the same sample also yield this CDR3. The chain links TRBV3-1 (or the pseudogene TRBV3-2) to TRBJ2-2; the D is unclear. The germline CDR1 and CDR2 sequences are LGHDT and YNNKEL (reference sequence). The germline V and J ends were trimmed by 1 base and 7 bases, with 4 bases remaining between them. The CDR3 has 12 amino acids. This CDR3 reads CASSQVGGELFF. The DNA for the CDR3 is TGTGCCAGCAGCCAAGTGGGCGGGGAGCTGTTTTTT.

The chain links TRBV19 to TRBJ2-7, with D possibly TRBD2 on 6 matching bases. The CDR3 runs 14 residues. Trimming removed 3 bases from V and 2 bases from J, with 11 bases in between. Germline loops: CDR1 LNHDA, CDR2 SQIVND (reference sequence). The CDR3 nucleotides are TGTGCCAGTAGTATCTTAGCGGCCGCCTACGAGCAGTACTTC. This translates into CASSILAAAYEQYF.

The chain employs TRBV4-1 and TRBJ1-6; possible D gene TRBD1, 6 bases. CDR1 MGHRA and CDR2 YSYEKL come from the germline V gene. CDR3 length: 15 amino acids. V was trimmed by 2 bases and J by 7 bases, leaving 12 bases between them. CDR3 in DNA: TGCGCCAGCAGCCAAACAGGGAGCAGCAATTCACCCCTCCACTTT. Encoded protein: CASSQTGSSNSPLHF.

The genes are TRBV6-1 and TRBJ1-5, with a weak D call TRBD1 (5 bases). The CDR3 spans 14 residues. Germline CDR1 MNHNS, CDR2 SASEGT. V was cut by 1 base and J by 7 bases, with 11 bases left in between. In nucleotides, the CDR3 is TGTGCCAGCAGTGAAGGGGGGGGAGGACAGCCCCAGCATTTT. Translated: CASSEGGGGQPQHF.

Comments on this clone: Other DNA variants within this sample encode the same CDR3. V usage is TRBV3-1 (or the pseudogene TRBV3-2) and J usage is TRBJ2-3, with 7 bases identical to TRBD2. Germline assignment: CDR1 LGHDT and CDR2 YNNKEL (reference sequence). This CDR3 contains 17 residues. V trimming: 4 bases; J trimming: 0 bases; junction bases outside the gene matches: 10. DNA for the CDR3: TGTGCCAGCAGCCCACGCAGGACTAGTGGGAGCACAGATACGCAGTATTTT. Translated, it gives CASSPRRTSGSTDTQYF.

The gene calls are TRBV19 and TRBJ2-4; 7 nucleotides match TRBD2. V trimming: 5 bases; J trimming: 1 base; junction bases outside the gene matches: 5. Per the germline V gene, CDR1 is LNHDA and CDR2 is SQIVND (reference sequence). The CDR3 loop spans 15 amino acids. Here the CDR3 reads CASSSLAAAKNIQYF. CDR3 bases: TGTGCCAGTAGTTCTCTAGCGGCCGCCAAAAACATTCAGTACTTC.

This chain links TRBV15 with TRBJ2-1; D gene uncertain. Per the germline V gene, CDR1 is LNHNV and CDR2 is YYDKDF (reference sequence). CDR3 length: 15 amino acids. V was clipped by 3 bases and J by 3 bases, with 12 bases between them. The CDR3 here is CATSSPLKVYNEQFF. The DNA for the CDR3 is TGTGCCACCAGCAGCCCCTTAAAGGTCTACAATGAGCAGTTCTTC.

V and J are TRBV6-1 and TRBJ1-4, with D hard to call. Germline assignment: CDR1 MNHNS and CDR2 SASEGT. Deletions cut 1 base from V and 0 bases from J, with 12 bases between. This CDR3 has 17 residues. The CDR3 bases are TGTGCCAGCAGTGAAGGAAGGCTGACCGCAACTAATGAAAAACTGTTTTTT. Its protein is CASSEGRLTATNEKLFF.